This entry lists 10 T cell receptor beta chains sequenced from one sample in a study of blood T cell repertoires in COVID-19. Only in-frame clones appear in the TCRdb table, and some are missing; sequencing was by immunoSEQ multiplex PCR. The data contain under 200,000 clones, more than 65% of them singletons. The sample consisted of peripheral blood. The receptors here all came from a man between 65 and 79 years old with active or convalescent COVID-19.

The V call is TRBV28, the J call TRBJ1-5; D not resolved. Germline-derived CDR1 and CDR2 are MDHEN and SYDVKM. The ends were cut back, 6 bases at V and 1 base at J, with 19 bases in the middle. The CDR3 has 17 amino acids. The CDR3 coding sequence is TGTGCCAGCAGGACAATTCGGGGAATCAACAGCAATCAGCCCCAGCATTTT. Protein: CASRTIRGINSNQPQHF.

The rearrangement links TRBV4-1 to TRBJ1-6; D uncertain. The ends were cut back, 1 base at V and 10 bases at J, with 2 bases in the middle. In germline, CDR1 is MGHRA, CDR2 YSYEKL. The CDR3 is made up of 11 amino acids. CDR3 amino acids: CASSQASPLHF. For the CDR3, the DNA is TGCGCCAGCAGCCAAGCGTCACCCCTCCACTTT.

The CDR3 sequence: CASISGGSGNTIYF. For the CDR3, the DNA is TGTGCCAGTATTTCAGGGGGCTCTGGAAACACCATATATTTT. This rearrangement joins TRBV19 to TRBJ1-3; 7 nucleotides align to TRBD1. Germline CDR1 reads LNHDA; CDR2 reads SQIVND (reference sequence). With V trimmed by 7 bases and J by 0 bases, 3 bases remained unmatched. The CDR3 extends over 14 amino acids.

The chain uses TRBV13 and TRBJ1-1; D is unclear. V lost 5 bases to trimming and J lost 5 bases, with 12 bases between them. Germline V lookup: CDR1 PRHDT, CDR2 FYEKMQ (reference sequence). CDR3 length equals 13 residues. Here the CDR3 reads CASSRRRETEAFF. The CDR3 bases are TGTGCCAGCAGCCGGCGTCGGGAAACTGAAGCTTTCTTT.

The V and J genes are TRBV7-2 and TRBJ2-3; D unresolved. The germline V and J ends were trimmed by 1 base and 4 bases, with 9 bases remaining between them. This CDR3 has 14 residues. CDR1 is SGHTA, CDR2 FQGNSA, per germline. CDR3: CASSLGPQSDTQYF. The CDR3 DNA is TGTGCCAGCAGCTTAGGGCCCCAATCAGATACGCAGTATTTT. The variable domain in full, with the rest retrieved from reference TRBV7-2 and TRBJ2-3, is GAGVSQSPSNKVTEKGKDVELRCDPISGHTALYWYRQSLGQGLEFLIYFQGNSAPDKSGLPSDRFSAERTGGSVSTLTIQRTQQEDSAVYLCASSLGPQSDTQYFGPGTRLTVL.

The chain joins TRBV29-1 to TRBJ2-1, with 7 bases fitting TRBD2. With V trimmed by 6 bases and J by 2 bases, 10 bases remained unmatched. In germline, CDR1 is SQVTM, CDR2 ANQGSEA. The CDR3 has 15 amino acids. CDR3 bases: TGCAGCGTGGGGGGGACGCGGCCCCCCTACAATGAGCAGTTCTTC. It encodes CSVGGTRPPYNEQFF.

This clone showed up just once. This chain connects TRBV7-8 to TRBJ2-2, with D possibly being TRBD1 (5 bases). From germline, CDR1 is SGHVS and CDR2 FQNEAQ. V was clipped by 1 base and J by 7 bases, with 10 bases between them. This CDR3 region has 14 residues. The CDR3 loop reads CASSLVQGVGELFF. The CDR3 bases are TGTGCCAGCAGCTTAGTTCAGGGTGTCGGGGAGCTGTTTTTT.

The table lists this clone with a count of one. CDR3 nucleotide sequence: TGTGCCAGTAGTCCCCGGACAGGGATAAGGTCCGGGGAGCTGTTTTTT. Its translation: CASSPRTGIRSGELFF. This sequence joins TRBV19 and TRBJ2-2, with 8 bases lining up with TRBD1. With V trimmed by 5 bases and J by 6 bases, 11 bases remained unmatched. The CDR3 covers 16 residues. The germline CDR1 and CDR2 sequences are LNHDA and SQIVND (reference sequence). Full variable domain (rest looked up from reference TRBV19 and TRBJ2-2): DGGITQSPKYLFRKEGQNVTLSCEQNLNHDAMYWYRQDPGQGLRLIYYSQIVNDFQKGDIAEGYSVSREKKESFPLTVTSAQKNPTAFYLCASSPRTGIRSGELFFGEGSRLTVL.

The CDR3 DNA follows: TGTGCCAGCAGTCCTAGCGGGGGCTACCCGAACACCGGGGAGCTGTTTTTT. It codes for CASSPSGGYPNTGELFF. The chain employs TRBV11-3 and TRBJ2-2, with TRBD2 identical over 10 bases. V lost 6 bases and J lost 0; bases outside the gene matches: 7. Looked up from germline, CDR1 is SGHNT and CDR2 is YENEEA. The CDR3 contains 17 residues. Full variable domain (rest looked up from reference TRBV11-3 and TRBJ2-2): EAGVVQSPRYKIIEKKQPVAFWCNPISGHNTLYWYLQNLGQGPELLIRYENEEAVDDSQLPKDRFSAERLKGVDSTLKIQPAELGDSAVYLCASSPSGGYPNTGELFFGEGSRLTVL.

CDR3 DNA: TGTGCCAGTAGTCCTAGGGGCAGGCTTAATGAAAAACTGTTTTTT. Translating gives CASSPRGRLNEKLFF. The genes are TRBV19 and TRBJ1-4, with a weak D call TRBD1 (5 bases). Trimming took off 5 bases at V and 4 bases at J, with 14 bases between the two ends. Germline CDR1 is LNHDA and CDR2 is SQIVND (reference sequence). CDR3 length: 15 amino acids.